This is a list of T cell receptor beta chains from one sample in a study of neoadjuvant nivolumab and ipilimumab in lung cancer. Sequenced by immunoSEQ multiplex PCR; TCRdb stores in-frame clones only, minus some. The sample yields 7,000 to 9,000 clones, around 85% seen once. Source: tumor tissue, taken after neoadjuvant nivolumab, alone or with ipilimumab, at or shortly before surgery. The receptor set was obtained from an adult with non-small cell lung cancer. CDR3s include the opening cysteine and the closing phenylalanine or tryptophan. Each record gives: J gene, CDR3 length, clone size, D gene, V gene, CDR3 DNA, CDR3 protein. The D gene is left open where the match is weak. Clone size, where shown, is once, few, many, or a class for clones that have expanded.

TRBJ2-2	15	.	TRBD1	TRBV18	TGTGCCAGCTCACTGGGACAGGGGAACACCGGGGAGCTGTTTTTT	CASSLGQGNTGELFF
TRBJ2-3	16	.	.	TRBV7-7	TGTGCCAGCAGCTTAGCGCGGGCTGGGAGCACAGATACGCAGTATTTT	CASSLARAGSTDTQYF
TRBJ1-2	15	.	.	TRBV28	TGTGCCAGCAGTTTATCAGGGGAAGGTAACTATGGCTACACCTTC	CASSLSGEGNYGYTF
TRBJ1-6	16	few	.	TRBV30	TGTGCCTGGAGTGGCGGGAGGGGAGCTTATAATTCACCCCTCCACTTT	CAWSGGRGAYNSPLHF
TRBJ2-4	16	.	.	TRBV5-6	TGTGCCAGCAGCTTTGAATCAGGGTGGGCCAAAAACATTCAGTACTTC	CASSFESGWAKNIQYF
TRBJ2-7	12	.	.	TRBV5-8	TGTGCCAGCAGCCCGACCGTTCGCGAGCAGTACTTC	CASSPTVREQYF
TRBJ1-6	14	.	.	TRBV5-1	TGCGCCAGCAGCTCAAACCCTTCAGAATCCCCCCTCCACTTT	CASSSNPSESPLHF
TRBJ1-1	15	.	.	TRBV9	TGTGCCAGCAGCCTCCAGTCGTCCGTGAACACTGAAGCTTTCTTT	CASSLQSSVNTEAFF
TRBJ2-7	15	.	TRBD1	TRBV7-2	TGTGCCAGCAGCACCACCGGGACAGGGGGCTACGAGCAGTACTTC	CASSTTGTGGYEQYF
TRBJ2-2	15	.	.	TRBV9	TGTGCCAGCAGCGTAGTATGGGGGGCCTCCGGGGAGCTGTTTTTT	CASSVVWGASGELFF
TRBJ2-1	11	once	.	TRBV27	TGTGCCAGCAGTTCTTTCAATGAGCAGTTCTTC	CASSSFNEQFF
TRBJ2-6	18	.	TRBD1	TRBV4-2	TGTGCCAGTCGACCAAGGACAGGGTCCTCCTCTGGGGCCAACGTCCTGACTTTC	CASRPRTGSSSGANVLTF
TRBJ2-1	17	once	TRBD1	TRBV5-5	TGTGCCAGCAGCCCGAGGACAGGGCAAGGCTCCTACAATGAGCAGTTCTTC	CASSPRTGQGSYNEQFF
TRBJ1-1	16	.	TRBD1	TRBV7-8	TGTGCCAGCAGCTTAGCGCCCAGGGGGCTAATTAATGAAGCTTTCTTT	CASSLAPRGLINEAFF
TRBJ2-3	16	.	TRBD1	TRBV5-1	TGCGCCAGCAGCTTGGGGGGGACAGGGTCCATCGGTACGCAGTATTTT	CASSLGGTGSIGTQYF
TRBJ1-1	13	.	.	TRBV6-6	TGTGCCAGCAAGATTGGGGGGGCGGTTGAAGCTTTCTTT	CASKIGGAVEAFF
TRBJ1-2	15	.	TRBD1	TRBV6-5	TGTGCCAGCAGTTTAGGAAGGGGGCACTTCTATGGCTACACCTTC	CASSLGRGHFYGYTF
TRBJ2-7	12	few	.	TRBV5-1	TGCGCCAGCAGCTTGGACGGGAGCGAGCAGTACTTC	CASSLDGSEQYF
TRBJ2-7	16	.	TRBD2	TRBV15	TGTGCCACCAGCAGAGCACTAGCGGGGGGTCTCTACGAGCAGTACTTC	CATSRALAGGLYEQYF
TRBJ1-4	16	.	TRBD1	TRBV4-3	TGCGCCAGCAGCCAAGAGACGGGACAGGGTAACGAAAAACTGTTTTTT	CASSQETGQGNEKLFF
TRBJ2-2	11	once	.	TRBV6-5	TGTGCCAGCAGTTACCGAGGGGAGCTGTTTTTT	CASSYRGELFF
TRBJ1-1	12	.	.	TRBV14	TGTGCCAGCAGCCAAGATAGAGTCGGAGCTTTCTTT	CASSQDRVGAFF
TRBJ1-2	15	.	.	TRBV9	TGTGCCAGCAGCGTAGATTCAGAATTTAACTATGGCTACACCTTC	CASSVDSEFNYGYTF
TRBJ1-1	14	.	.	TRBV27	TGTGCCAGCAGTGGGGGGTACGTGAACACTGAAGCTTTCTTT	CASSGGYVNTEAFF
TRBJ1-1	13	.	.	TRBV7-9	TGTGCCAGCAGCTTAGGATCTAACACTGAAGCTTTCTTT	CASSLGSNTEAFF
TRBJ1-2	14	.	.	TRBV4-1	TGCGCCAGCAGCCAAGTAAAATGGAACTATGGCTACACCTTC	CASSQVKWNYGYTF
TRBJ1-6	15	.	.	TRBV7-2	TGTGCCAGCAGCTTAGATCCCCCCTATAATTCACCCCTCCACTTT	CASSLDPPYNSPLHF
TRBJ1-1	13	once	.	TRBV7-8	TGTGCCAGCAGCTCGGGACGGTCCACTGAAGCTTTCTTT	CASSSGRSTEAFF
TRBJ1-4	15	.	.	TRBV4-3	TGCGCCAGCACCAGAGTGGGCGGACTTAATGAAAAACTGTTTTTT	CASTRVGGLNEKLFF
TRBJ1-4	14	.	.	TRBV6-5	TGTGCCAGCAGTTATTTCAGGGCCAATGAAAAACTGTTTTTT	CASSYFRANEKLFF
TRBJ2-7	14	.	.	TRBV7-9	TGTGCCAGTACATTTCTCGGGCCGGGGTACGAGCAGTACTTC	CASTFLGPGYEQYF
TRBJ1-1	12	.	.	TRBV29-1	TGCAGCGTGGAGCGGCAGGGGCTTGAAGCTTTCTTT	CSVERQGLEAFF
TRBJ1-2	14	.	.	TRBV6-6	TGTGCCAGCAGTTACTCAGGACCCATCACAGGCTACACCTTC	CASSYSGPITGYTF
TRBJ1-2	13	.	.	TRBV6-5	TGTGCCAGCAGCAACGGACACCGCTATGGCTACACCTTC	CASSNGHRYGYTF
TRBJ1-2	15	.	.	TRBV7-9	TGTGCCAGCACCTCCGTGAATATGGGGGACTATGGCTACACCTTC	CASTSVNMGDYGYTF
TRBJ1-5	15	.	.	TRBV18	TGTGCCAGCTCACTAAGTCGACAGTCCAATCAGCCCCAGCATTTT	CASSLSRQSNQPQHF
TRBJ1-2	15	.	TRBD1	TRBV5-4	TGTGCCAGCAGCGTACAGGGGATTGCTAACTATGGCTACACCTTC	CASSVQGIANYGYTF
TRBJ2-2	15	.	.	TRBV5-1	TGCGCCAGCAGCACCCGGACAGATAGCACCGGGGAGCTGTTTTTT	CASSTRTDSTGELFF
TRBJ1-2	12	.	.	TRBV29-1	TGCAGCGTTGTTACTCGGGATTATGGCTACACCTTC	CSVVTRDYGYTF
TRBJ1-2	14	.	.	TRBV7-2	TGTGCCAGCAGCTGGAACAGGGAGGGCCTGGGCTACACCTTC	CASSWNREGLGYTF
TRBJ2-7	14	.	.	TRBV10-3	TGTGCCATCAGTGAGACAGGGCTTCAGGACGAGCAGTACTTC	CAISETGLQDEQYF
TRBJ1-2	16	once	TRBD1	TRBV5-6	TGTGCCAGCACCCCCGGGACAGGGGGCGATGTATATGGCTACACCTTC	CASTPGTGGDVYGYTF
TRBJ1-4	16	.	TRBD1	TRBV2	TGTGCCAGCAGTGTTTCCACAGGGGGCAGGGGTGAAAAACTGTTTTTT	CASSVSTGGRGEKLFF
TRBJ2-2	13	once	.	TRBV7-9	TGTGCCAGCTCCACCGTTAACACCGGGGAGCTGTTTTTT	CASSTVNTGELFF
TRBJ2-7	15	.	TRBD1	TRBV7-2	TGTGCCAGCAGCTTATGGGGACAGGGAGGAGGCGAGCAGTACTTC	CASSLWGQGGGEQYF
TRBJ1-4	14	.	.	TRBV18	TGTGCCAGCTCACCATATCAAGATAATGAAAAACTGTTTTTT	CASSPYQDNEKLFF
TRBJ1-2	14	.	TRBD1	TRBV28	TGTGCCAGCAGTCCGTCACAGGGGGACTATGGCTACACCTTC	CASSPSQGDYGYTF
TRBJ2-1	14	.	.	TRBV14	TGTGCCAGCAGTTGGCGGGGGCAATACAATGAGCAGTTCTTC	CASSWRGQYNEQFF
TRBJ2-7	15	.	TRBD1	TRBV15	TGTGCCACCAGCCAACCGGGACAGGGTCGGTACGAGCAGTACTTC	CATSQPGQGRYEQYF
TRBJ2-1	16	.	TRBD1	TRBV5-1	TGCGCCAGCACCTCCGATTATTGGACAGGAAACAATGAGCAGTTCTTC	CASTSDYWTGNNEQFF
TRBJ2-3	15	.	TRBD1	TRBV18	TGTGCCAGCTCACCACGGACAGGGAGCACAGATACGCAGTATTTT	CASSPRTGSTDTQYF
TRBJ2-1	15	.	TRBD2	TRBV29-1	TGCAGCGTTGAAGAAATAGCGGGGGGCCGCAATGAGCAGTTCTTC	CSVEEIAGGRNEQFF
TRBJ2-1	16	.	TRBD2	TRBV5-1	TGCGCCAGCAGCCCCACCGGACTAGCGGAGTTTAATGAGCAGTTCTTC	CASSPTGLAEFNEQFF